This T cell receptor (beta chain) was documented in a study of regulatory T cells in long-lasting Graves disease. Findings of the study overall: TRBV28, TRBJ1-2 and TRBJ2-5 were segments that persistent disease favored. Newly diagnosed Graves' patients had higher TCR diversity than persistent ones.

According to the study, TCR beta libraries were built with iRepertoire HTBI primers and CDR3-region Arm-PCR. TCRdb fed the multiplex PCR reads into MiXCR, producing one record per CDR3 protein. The sample consists of around 510,000 distinct CDR3 sequences, around 21% of them appearing once. This clonotype came up many times. What it recognizes is unknown. Germline V CDR1 and CDR2: MDHEN, SYDVKM. V was trimmed by 5 bases and J by 5 bases, leaving 33 bases between them. The CDR3 extends over 21 amino acids. Time point in this sample: persistent/refractory GD, antithyroid drugs over 5 years with positive TRAb. Construction of the TCR library relied on RNA isolated from PBMCs.

The receptor was isolated from a female donor with Graves disease. The J gene is TRBJ2-2, the V gene TRBV28; unclear D gene. The starting material was peripheral blood mononuclear cells (PBMCs), obtained when the disease was refractory, from a patient treated with antithyroid drugs. CDR3 region: CASSQKASFFPGFRRTGELFF. In DNA, the CDR3 is TGTGCCAGCAGTCAAAAAGCCTCATTTTTCCCAGGATTTCGTCGGACCGGGGAGCTGTTTTTT.